Each of the 26 T cell receptor beta chains below was sequenced from the same sample in a study of Ad26.COV2.S vaccination and SARS-CoV-2 variants. The data were produced by immunoSEQ multiplex PCR, yet TCRdb's version contains in-frame clones alone and is incomplete. Here the sample spans roughly 350,000 clones, over 75% being singletons. Sample treatment: 15 to 20 received Ad26.COV2.S at low or high dose, single or two shots; 5 received placebo; per-sample allocation not given. Samples came from day 63 after the first vaccine or placebo injection. Source: peripheral blood, taken in a trial of Ad26.COV2.S vaccine versus placebo. The receptors here all came from a person aged 18-60 years who received the Ad26.COV2.S COVID-19 vaccine or a placebo.

The rearrangement uses TRBV29-1 and TRBJ2-4, with D tentatively TRBD1 (8 bases). The CDR3 is made up of 13 amino acids. In germline, CDR1 is SQVTM, CDR2 ANQGSEA. Trimming stripped 6 bases from V and 7 bases from J, with 16 bases between. In nucleotides, the CDR3 is TGCAGCGTACAGGGGGGGGAAGTGAACATTCAGTACTTC. This sequence encodes CSVQGGEVNIQYF.

This chain joins TRBV13 and TRBJ2-2; D is undetermined. Germline CDR1 and CDR2: PRHDT and FYEKMQ (reference sequence). CDR3 length: 12 amino acids. V dropped 3 bases and J dropped 7 bases, with 6 bases sitting between them. In DNA, the CDR3 is TGTGCCAGCAGCTTTAACGTCGGGGAGCTGTTTTTT. This sequence encodes CASSFNVGELFF.

The chain combines TRBV7-2 with TRBJ2-5; possible D gene TRBD2, 5 bases. This CDR3 region has 13 residues. Per germline, CDR1 SGHTA and CDR2 FQGNSA. V lost 4 bases and J 4 bases, leaving 10 bases between the germline ends. The CDR3 sequence is CASSYSEVETQYF. The CDR3 DNA reads TGTGCCAGCAGCTATAGCGAGGTAGAGACCCAGTACTTC.

V is TRBV5-5 and J is TRBJ1-6, with 8 nucleotides matching TRBD1. Germline V gene data show CDR1 as SGHKS and CDR2 as YYEKEE (reference sequence). The CDR3 has 19 amino acids. Germline trimming cut 4 bases from V and 5 bases from J; bases unmatched to any gene: 17. The DNA of the CDR3 is TGTGCCAGCAGCCAAAGACAGGGGCAAATCCTACCGAATAATTCACCCCTCCACTTT. Amino acid sequence: CASSQRQGQILPNNSPLHF.

The chain links TRBV30 to TRBJ1-4; D may be TRBD1 (5 bases). The V gene lost 2 bases and the J gene lost 8 bases, with 12 bases spanning the gap. Germline assignment: CDR1 GTSNPN and CDR2 SVGIG (reference sequence). The CDR3 runs to 13 residues. CDR3 in DNA: TGTGCCTGGAGTCCGGGGGGAGGAGAAAAACTGTTTTTT. This encodes CAWSPGGGEKLFF.

The J gene is TRBJ2-7, the V gene TRBV6-5; D may match TRBD1 or TRBD2 (5 bases each). Trimming removed 9 bases at V and 0 bases at J, with 12 bases between. The germline V gene encodes CDR1 MNHEY and CDR2 SVGAGI. The CDR3 runs 13 residues. CDR3: CASARDHSYEQYF. DNA of the CDR3: TGTGCCAGTGCCCGGGACCACTCCTACGAGCAGTACTTC.

This sequence joins TRBV5-6 and TRBJ1-2, with D possibly being TRBD1 (5 bases). Germline values: CDR1 SGHDT, CDR2 YYEEEE. The CDR3 is made up of 17 amino acids. V was cut by 1 base and J by 5 bases, with 21 bases left in between. The CDR3 here is CASSLKSIQQVRYGYTF. CDR3 nucleotides: TGTGCCAGCAGCTTGAAGTCAATTCAACAGGTTCGGTATGGCTACACCTTC.

The genes are TRBV5-4 and TRBJ2-7; possibly TRBD2 for D (6 bases). The V and J ends lost 5 bases and 0 bases respectively, with 12 bases between them. Germline CDR1 is SGHNT and CDR2 is YYREEE (reference sequence). The CDR3 spans 14 residues. Here the CDR3 reads CASRKGRGSYEQYF. CDR3 in DNA: TGTGCCAGCAGAAAAGGGCGGGGCTCCTACGAGCAGTACTTC.

The V call is TRBV19, the J call TRBJ1-1, with TRBD1 identical over 7 bases. This CDR3 has 15 residues. CDR1 is LNHDA, CDR2 SQIVND, per germline (reference sequence). V gave up 1 base and J gave up 2 bases; unmatched junction bases: 4. The CDR3 nucleotides read TGTGCCAGTAGTATAGGGGGACAGATAAACACTGAAGCTTTCTTT. Protein: CASSIGGQINTEAFF.

The chain links TRBV13 to TRBJ2-7; TRBD1 aligns across 8 bases. The CDR3 runs to 16 residues. CDR1 is PRHDT and CDR2 is FYEKMQ in the germline V gene (reference sequence). V was clipped by 0 bases and J by 2 bases; unmatched bases: 6. Here the CDR3 reads CASSLGGQAIAYEQYF. DNA of the CDR3: TGTGCCAGCAGCTTAGGGGGACAGGCGATTGCCTACGAGCAGTACTTC.

This clone is medium-sized (0.01 to 0.1%). The V call is TRBV13, the J call TRBJ2-2, with D perhaps assigned TRBD1 or TRBD2 (6 bases each). V shed 6 bases and J shed 3 bases, with 14 bases lying between them. The CDR3 sequence is 15 residues long. Germline-derived CDR1 and CDR2 are PRHDT and FYEKMQ (reference sequence). CDR3 DNA sequence: TGTGCCAGCAGAGGACGGGGGCTTCACACCGGGGAGCTGTTTTTT. Amino acids: CASRGRGLHTGELFF.

The table lists this clone with a few counts. The chain employs TRBV4-2 and TRBJ1-6; D call uncertain. This CDR3 is built from 17 residues. V was cut by 0 bases and J by 0 bases, with 9 bases left in between. Germline lookup yields CDR1 LGHNA and CDR2 YNFKEQ. In DNA, the CDR3 is TGTGCCAGCAGCCAAGACCTCCGGCCCTCCTATAATTCACCCCTCCACTTT. This codes for CASSQDLRPSYNSPLHF.

The chain employs TRBV30 and TRBJ1-5; 7 bases match TRBD1. Germline V lookup: CDR1 GTSNPN, CDR2 SVGIG (reference sequence). This CDR3 contains 13 residues. The CDR3 DNA reads TGTGCTCTCAGAACAGGGGCCCATCAGCCCCAGCATTTT. It translates to CALRTGAHQPQHF.

This chain connects TRBV6-5 to TRBJ1-2; D may be TRBD1 (5 bases). CDR1 is MNHEY, CDR2 SVGAGI, per germline. The CDR3 length is 15 residues. V was trimmed by 6 bases and J by 3 bases, leaving 17 bases between them. CDR3 DNA sequence: TGTGCCAGCAGCTACGGGGGGGATGGGTACTATGGCTACACCTTC. It specifies CASSYGGDGYYGYTF.

The gene calls are TRBV13 and TRBJ1-2; 7 nucleotides match TRBD1. The CDR3 has 18 amino acids. The germline CDR1 and CDR2 sequences are PRHDT and FYEKMQ (reference sequence). Trimming cost V 2 bases and J 4 bases; bases outside gene matches: 16. DNA of the CDR3: TGTGCCAGCAGCTTATGGGGAGAATGGGACAGCTTCTCCTATGGCTACACCTTC. Translating it yields CASSLWGEWDSFSYGYTF.

Notes on this clone: The same CDR3 arises from other DNA sequences in this sample as well. The rearrangement joins TRBV3-1 (or the pseudogene TRBV3-2) to TRBJ2-7, with 7 nucleotides matching TRBD1. The J segment lost 0 bases and the V segment lost 1 base, leaving 0 bases of the junction unmatched. CDR3 length equals 14 residues. Per the germline V gene, CDR1 is LGHDT and CDR2 is YNNKEL (reference sequence). CDR3 sequence reads: CASSQGDSSYEQYF. The DNA of the CDR3 is TGTGCCAGCAGCCAAGGGGACAGCTCCTACGAGCAGTACTTC.

V is TRBV29-1 and J is TRBJ1-1; D is uncertain. Per the germline V gene, CDR1 is SQVTM and CDR2 is ANQGSEA. The germline V and J ends were trimmed by 4 bases and 10 bases, with 10 bases remaining between them. This CDR3 is built from 10 residues. The DNA for the CDR3 is TGCAGCGTTGCCCATCAGATAGCTTTCTTT. Protein: CSVAHQIAFF.

The V and J genes are TRBV5-1 and TRBJ2-7; D gene ambiguous. The CDR3 loop spans 16 amino acids. The V gene lost 1 base and the J gene lost 0 bases, with 14 bases spanning the gap. Germline V gives CDR1 SGHRS, CDR2 YFSETQ. As DNA, the CDR3 is TGCGCCAGCAGCTTGTACGGTTCCCCGAGCTCCTACGAGCAGTACTTC. Protein: CASSLYGSPSSYEQYF.

The rearrangement links TRBV5-6 to TRBJ2-1; D is possibly TRBD2 (7 bases). The CDR3 contains 14 residues. CDR1 and CDR2 (germline): SGHDT, YYEEEE. Trimming pared 2 bases from V and 5 bases from J, leaving 11 bases between. CDR3 in amino acids: CASSLLGGDNEQFF. CDR3 nucleotide sequence: TGTGCCAGCAGCTTATTAGGGGGGGACAATGAGCAGTTCTTC. The whole variable domain, filled in from reference TRBV5-6 and TRBJ2-1, reads DAGVTQSPTHLIKTRGQQVTLRCSPKSGHDTVSWYQQALGQGPQFIFQYYEEEERQRGNFPDRFSGHQFPNYSSELNVNALLLGDSALYLCASSLLGGDNEQFFGPGTRLTVL.

The CDR3 nucleotides read TGTGCCAGCAGTGAACGAACGCCCGGGCGGGGTGAGCAGTTCTTC. This translates into CASSERTPGRGEQFF. The chain couples TRBV2 to TRBJ2-1; D is possibly TRBD2 (6 bases). The CDR3 length is 15 residues. The ends were cut back, 2 bases at V and 9 bases at J, with 17 bases in the middle. The germline CDR1 and CDR2 sequences are SNHLY and FYNNEI.

This chain joins TRBV7-3 and TRBJ2-3, with 9 bases aligning to TRBD2. The germline V gene encodes CDR1 SGHTA and CDR2 FQGTGA. The trim removed 2 bases at V and 13 bases at J, leaving 4 bases unmatched. The CDR3 totals 12 residues. CDR3 DNA sequence: TGTGCCAGCAGCTTAGGTAGCGGGAGAAAGTATTTT. It translates to CASSLGSGRKYF.

The V and J genes are TRBV4-2 and TRBJ2-1; TRBD2 is a possible D gene (5 bases). V lost 1 base to trimming and J lost 7 bases, with 20 bases between them. CDR3 length equals 17 residues. The germline V gene encodes CDR1 LGHNA and CDR2 YNFKEQ. CDR3 bases: TGTGCCAGCAGCCAAGTTCGGTCGCTAGCTTCATCTAATGAGCAGTTCTTC. Residues: CASSQVRSLASSNEQFF.

The rearrangement links TRBV7-2 to TRBJ2-3; no clear D gene. CDR1 and CDR2 from the germline V gene are SGHTA and FQGNSA. The CDR3 has 13 amino acids. V lost 3 bases and J 2 bases, leaving 6 bases between the germline ends. CDR3 sequence: CASSFVLTDTQYF. The CDR3 DNA follows: TGTGCCAGCAGCTTTGTGCTCACAGATACGCAGTATTTT.

This chain joins TRBV19 and TRBJ2-3; D is uncertain. Germline CDR1 LNHDA, CDR2 SQIVND (reference sequence). This CDR3 region has 12 residues. V shed 4 bases and J shed 3 bases, with 5 bases lying between them. CDR3 sequence (DNA): TGTGCCAGTAGTACTAGGACAGATACGCAGTATTTT. Its translation: CASSTRTDTQYF.

The J gene is TRBJ1-4, the V gene TRBV30, with no clear D. Germline CDR1 reads GTSNPN; CDR2 reads SVGIG (reference sequence). The CDR3 has 14 residues. Trimming cost V 1 base and J 7 bases, with 13 bases left between them. The CDR3 protein is CAWSGTVRREKLFF. In nucleotides, the CDR3 is TGTGCCTGGAGTGGGACTGTCCGACGTGAAAAACTGTTTTTT. The full variable domain, completed using reference TRBV30 and TRBJ1-4, is SQTIHQWPATLVQPVGSPLSLECTVEGTSNPNLYWYRQAAGRGLQLLFYSVGIGQISSEVPQNLSASRPQDRQFILSSKKLLLSDSGFYLCAWSGTVRREKLFFGSGTQLSVL.

The J gene is TRBJ2-7, the V gene TRBV7-9; 8 positions agree with TRBD2. V lost 2 bases, J lost 7 bases, and 10 bases stayed unmatched. Per germline, CDR1 SEHNR and CDR2 FQNEAQ (reference sequence). The CDR3 length is 15 residues. The CDR3 DNA reads as TGTGCCAGCAGCTTAACCCAGCGGGGGACGGGTGAGCAGTACTTC. Amino acids: CASSLTQRGTGEQYF.